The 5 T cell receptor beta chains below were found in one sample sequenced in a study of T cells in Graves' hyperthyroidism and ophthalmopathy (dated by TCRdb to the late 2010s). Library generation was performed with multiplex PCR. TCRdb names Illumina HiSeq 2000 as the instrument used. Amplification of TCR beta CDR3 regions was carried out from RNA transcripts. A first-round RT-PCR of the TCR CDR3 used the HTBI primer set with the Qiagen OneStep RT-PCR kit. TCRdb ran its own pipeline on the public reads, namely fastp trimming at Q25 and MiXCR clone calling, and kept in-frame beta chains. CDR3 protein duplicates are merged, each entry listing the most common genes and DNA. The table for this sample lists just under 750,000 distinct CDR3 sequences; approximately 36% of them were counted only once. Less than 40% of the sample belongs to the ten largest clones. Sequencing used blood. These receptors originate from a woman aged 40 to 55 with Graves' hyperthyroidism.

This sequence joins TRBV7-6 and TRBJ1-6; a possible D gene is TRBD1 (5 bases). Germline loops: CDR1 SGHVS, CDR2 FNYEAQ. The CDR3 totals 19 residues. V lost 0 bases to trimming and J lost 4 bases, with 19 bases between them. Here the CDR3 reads CASSLAGPKYRFYNSPLHF. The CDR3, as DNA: TGTGCCAGCAGCTTAGCGGGGCCCAAATACAGGTTTTATAATTCACCCCTCCACTTT.

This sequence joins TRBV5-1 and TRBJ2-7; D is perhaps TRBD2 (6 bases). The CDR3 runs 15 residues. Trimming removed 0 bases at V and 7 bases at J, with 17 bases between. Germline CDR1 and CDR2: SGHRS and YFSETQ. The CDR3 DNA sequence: TGCGCCAGCAGCTTGGTTGGCGGGGAACCGCAAGAGCAGTACTTC. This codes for CASSLVGGEPQEQYF. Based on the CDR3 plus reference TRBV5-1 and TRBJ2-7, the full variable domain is KAGVTQTPRYLIKTRGQQVTLSCSPISGHRSVSWYQQTPGQGLQFLFEYFSETQRNKGNFPGRFSGRQFSNSRSEMNVSTLELGDSALYLCASSLVGGEPQEQYFGPGTRLTVT.

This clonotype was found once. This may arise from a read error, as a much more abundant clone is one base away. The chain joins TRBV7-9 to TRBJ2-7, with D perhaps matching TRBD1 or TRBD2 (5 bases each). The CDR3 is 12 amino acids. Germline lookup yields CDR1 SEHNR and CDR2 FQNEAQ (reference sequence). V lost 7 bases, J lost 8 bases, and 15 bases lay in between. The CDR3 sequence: CASNVGDHKQYF. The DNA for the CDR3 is TGTGCCAGCAACGTGGGGGATCACAAGCAGTACTTC.

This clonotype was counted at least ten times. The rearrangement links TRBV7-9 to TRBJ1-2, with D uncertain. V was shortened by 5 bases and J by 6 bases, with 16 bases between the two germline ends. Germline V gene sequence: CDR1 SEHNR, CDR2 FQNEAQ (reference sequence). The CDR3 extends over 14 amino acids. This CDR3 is CASSDRTGFHGYTF. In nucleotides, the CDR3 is TGTGCCAGCAGCGACCGGACGGGGTTTCATGGCTACACCTTC. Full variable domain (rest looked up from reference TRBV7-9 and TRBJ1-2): DTGVSQNPRHKITKRGQNVTFRCDPISEHNRLYWYRQTLGQGPEFLTYFQNEAQLEKSRLLSDRFSAERPKGSFSTLEIQRTEQGDSAMYLCASSDRTGFHGYTFGSGTRLTVV.

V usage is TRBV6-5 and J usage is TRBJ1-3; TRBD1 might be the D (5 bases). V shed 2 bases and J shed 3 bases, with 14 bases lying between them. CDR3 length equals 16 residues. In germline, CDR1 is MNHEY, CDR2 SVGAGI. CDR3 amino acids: CASSYGTGGVGNTIYF. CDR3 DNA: TGTGCCAGCAGTTACGGGACGGGAGGGGTTGGAAACACCATATATTTT.